This TCR beta chain originates from a study of blood T cell repertoires in COVID-19. Study overall: The study drew acute and convalescent COVID-19 samples from the United States, Italy and Spain. PBMCs, B-cell-depleted T cells, or T cells provided the cDNA or gDNA that made up the material.

CDR3 size: 15 residues. Germline-derived CDR1 and CDR2 are LNHDA and SQIVND (reference sequence). Trimming left V 5 bases short and J 0 bases short, with 10 bases between. Source study methods: Amplifying reference gene primers gave estimates of nucleated cell counts. Profiling relied on immunoSEQ multiplex PCR, and the TCRdb table lists in-frame clones only, not all of them. The D gene and trimming were derived from the DNA, and the V and J assignments and clone size from that table. The sample gives 35,000 to 50,000 clones, approximately 80% of which show up once; about 9% is in the top ten. This TCR was recovered from a man between 60 and 75 years old in a cohort sampled during active COVID-19. The sample comprised peripheral blood. V usage is TRBV19 and J usage is TRBJ2-2, with D perhaps matching TRBD1 (6 bases). CDR3 in DNA: TGTGCCAGTAGTCACAGGGCTGCGAACACCGGGGAGCTGTTTTTT. It translates to CASSHRAANTGELFF.